This record looks at one T cell receptor (beta chain) sequence and its context. CDR3 length: 17 residues. Germline assignment: CDR1 LNHDA and CDR2 SQIVND (reference sequence). V shed 0 bases and J shed 2 bases, with 15 bases lying between them. These data are taken from a study of blood T cell repertoires in COVID-19. The wider study: Samples taken during acute and convalescent COVID-19 were collected in the United States, Italy and Spain. T cells, B-cell-depleted T cells, or PBMCs supplied cDNA or gDNA.

Original data processing: By means of reference gene primer amplification, nucleated cell counts were estimated. Data came from immunoSEQ multiplex PCR; TCRdb stores just in-frame clones and leaves some out. D and trimming were read from the DNA, whereas the V and J calls and clone size are those reported in that table. The data show about 41,000 clones, with 85% to 90% seen just once and nearly 5% held by the top ten. V usage is TRBV19 and J usage is TRBJ2-3; tentatively, D is TRBD2 (6 bases). The sequencing sample was made of peripheral blood. The TCR comes from a human donor in a cohort sampled during active COVID-19. The CDR3 region is CASSIDSGRGFTDTQYF. CDR3 coding DNA: TGTGCCAGTAGTATAGACAGCGGGCGAGGATTCACAGATACGCAGTATTTT.